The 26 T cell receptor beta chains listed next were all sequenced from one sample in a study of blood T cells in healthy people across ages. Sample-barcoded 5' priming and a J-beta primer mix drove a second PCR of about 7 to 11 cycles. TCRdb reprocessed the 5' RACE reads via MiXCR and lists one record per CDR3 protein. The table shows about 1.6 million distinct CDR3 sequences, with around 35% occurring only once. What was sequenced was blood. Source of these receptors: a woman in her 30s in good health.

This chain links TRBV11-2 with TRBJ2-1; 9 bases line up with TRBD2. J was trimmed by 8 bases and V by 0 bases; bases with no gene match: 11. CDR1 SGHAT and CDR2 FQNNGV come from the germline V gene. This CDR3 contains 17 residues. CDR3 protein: CASSLDGGPSGVDEQFF. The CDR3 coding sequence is TGTGCCAGCAGCTTAGATGGAGGCCCTAGCGGGGTGGATGAGCAGTTCTTC.

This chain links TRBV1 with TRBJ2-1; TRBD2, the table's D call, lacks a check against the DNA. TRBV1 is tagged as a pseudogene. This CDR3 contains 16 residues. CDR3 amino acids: CTSSLGERPSYNEQFF. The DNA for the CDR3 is TGCACCAGCAGCCTAGGGGAGCGACCCTCCTACAATGAGCAGTTCTTC.

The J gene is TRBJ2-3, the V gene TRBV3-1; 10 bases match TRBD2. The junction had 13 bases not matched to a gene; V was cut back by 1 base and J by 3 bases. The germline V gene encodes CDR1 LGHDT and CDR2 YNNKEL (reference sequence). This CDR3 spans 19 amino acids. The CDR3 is CASSQVRSGRGGKTDTQYF. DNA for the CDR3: TGTGCCAGCAGCCAAGTCAGGAGCGGGAGGGGGGGGAAGACAGATACGCAGTATTTT.

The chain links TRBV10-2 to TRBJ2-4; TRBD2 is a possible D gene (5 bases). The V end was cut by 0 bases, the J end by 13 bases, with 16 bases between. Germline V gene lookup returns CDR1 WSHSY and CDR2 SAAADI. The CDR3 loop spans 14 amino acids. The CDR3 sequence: CASSESDGGLEQYF. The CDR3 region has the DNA TGCGCCAGCAGTGAGTCGGACGGAGGATTGGAGCAGTACTTC.

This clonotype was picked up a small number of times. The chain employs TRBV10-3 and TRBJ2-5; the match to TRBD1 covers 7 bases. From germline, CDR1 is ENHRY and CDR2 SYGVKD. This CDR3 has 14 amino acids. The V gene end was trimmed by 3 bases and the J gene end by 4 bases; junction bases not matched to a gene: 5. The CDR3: CAISERQGLETQYF. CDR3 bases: TGTGCCATCAGTGAAAGACAGGGATTAGAGACCCAGTACTTC.

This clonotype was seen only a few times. The CDR3 region has the DNA TGTGCCAGCAGCGTAGACTCCGGGGGCAATTCACCCCTCCACTTT. Translated, it gives CASSVDSGGNSPLHF. This sequence joins TRBV9 and TRBJ1-6; tentative D call: TRBD1 (6 bases). Trimming removed 0 bases at V and 7 bases at J, with 11 bases between. CDR3 length: 15 amino acids. Per germline, CDR1 SGDLS and CDR2 YYNGEE.

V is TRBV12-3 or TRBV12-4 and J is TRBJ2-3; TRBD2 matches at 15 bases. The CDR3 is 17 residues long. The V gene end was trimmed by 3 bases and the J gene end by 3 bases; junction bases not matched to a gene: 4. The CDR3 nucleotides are TGTGCCAGCAGTTTCGCGGGACTAGCGGGAGGTACAGATACGCAGTATTTT. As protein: CASSFAGLAGGTDTQYF.

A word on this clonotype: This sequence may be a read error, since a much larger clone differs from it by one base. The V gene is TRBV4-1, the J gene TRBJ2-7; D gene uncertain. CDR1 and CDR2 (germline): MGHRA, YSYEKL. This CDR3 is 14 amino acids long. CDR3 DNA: TGCGCCAGCGGCCAAGTGGCAGTCTCCTACGAGCAGTACTTC. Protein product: CASGQVAVSYEQYF.

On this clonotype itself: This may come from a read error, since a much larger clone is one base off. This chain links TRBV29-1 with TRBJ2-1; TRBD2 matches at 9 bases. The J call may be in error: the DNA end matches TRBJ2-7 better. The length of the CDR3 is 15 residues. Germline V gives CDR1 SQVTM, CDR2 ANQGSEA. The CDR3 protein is CSVGMRGGAANEQYF. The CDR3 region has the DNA TGCAGCGTTGGTATGCGCGGGGGGGCCGCCAATGAGCAGTACTTC.

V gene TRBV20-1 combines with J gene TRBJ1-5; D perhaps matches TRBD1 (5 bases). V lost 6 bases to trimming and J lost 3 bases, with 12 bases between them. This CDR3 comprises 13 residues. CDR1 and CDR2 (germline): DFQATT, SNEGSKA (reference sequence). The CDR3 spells CSATGTDNQPQHF. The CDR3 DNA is TGCAGTGCGACCGGGACCGACAATCAGCCCCAGCATTTT.

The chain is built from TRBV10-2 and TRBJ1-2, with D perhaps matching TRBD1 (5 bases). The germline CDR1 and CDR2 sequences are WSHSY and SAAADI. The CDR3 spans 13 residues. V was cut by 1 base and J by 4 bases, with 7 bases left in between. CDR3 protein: CASSEWGGYGYTF. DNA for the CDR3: TGCGCCAGCAGTGAGTGGGGGGGCTATGGCTACACCTTC.

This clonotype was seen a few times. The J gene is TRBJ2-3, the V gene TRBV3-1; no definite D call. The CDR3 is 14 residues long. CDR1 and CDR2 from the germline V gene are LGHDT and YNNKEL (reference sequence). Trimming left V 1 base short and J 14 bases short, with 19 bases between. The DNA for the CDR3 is TGTGCCAGCAGCCAAGGAACCGACGATTTTGGGGTGTATTTT. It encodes CASSQGTDDFGVYF.

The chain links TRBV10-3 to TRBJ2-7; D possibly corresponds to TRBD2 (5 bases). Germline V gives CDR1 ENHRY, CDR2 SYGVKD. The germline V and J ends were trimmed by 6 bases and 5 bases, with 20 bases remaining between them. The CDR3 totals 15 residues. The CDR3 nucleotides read TGTGCCATCAGCAACTACCGGGATGTCAAAAACGAGCAGTACTTC. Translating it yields CAISNYRDVKNEQYF.

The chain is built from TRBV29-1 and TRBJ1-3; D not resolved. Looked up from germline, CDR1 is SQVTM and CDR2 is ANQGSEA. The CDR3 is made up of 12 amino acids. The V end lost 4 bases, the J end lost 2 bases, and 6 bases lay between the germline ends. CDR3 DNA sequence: TGCAGCGTTGCGGCGGCTGGAAACACCATATATTTT. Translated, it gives CSVAAAGNTIYF.

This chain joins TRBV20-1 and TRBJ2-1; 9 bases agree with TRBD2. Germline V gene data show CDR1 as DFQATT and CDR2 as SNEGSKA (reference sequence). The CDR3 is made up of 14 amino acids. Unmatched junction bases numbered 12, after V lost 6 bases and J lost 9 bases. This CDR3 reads CSAKWRGGLGEQFF. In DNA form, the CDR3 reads TGCAGTGCCAAATGGCGGGGGGGGCTCGGTGAGCAGTTCTTC.

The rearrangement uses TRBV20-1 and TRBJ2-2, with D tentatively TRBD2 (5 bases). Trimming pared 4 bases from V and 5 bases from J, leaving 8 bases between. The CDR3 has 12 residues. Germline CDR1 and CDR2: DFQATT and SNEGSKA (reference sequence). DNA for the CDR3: TGCAGTGCTATCCCGGGAACCGGGGAGCTGTTTTTT. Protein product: CSAIPGTGELFF.

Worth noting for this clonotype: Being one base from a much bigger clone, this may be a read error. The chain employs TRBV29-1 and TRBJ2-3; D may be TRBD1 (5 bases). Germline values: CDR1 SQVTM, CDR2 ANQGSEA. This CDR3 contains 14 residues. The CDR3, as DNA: TGCAGCGTTGAACGAGGACAAAGCACAGGTACGCAGTATTTT. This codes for CSVERGQSTGTQYF.

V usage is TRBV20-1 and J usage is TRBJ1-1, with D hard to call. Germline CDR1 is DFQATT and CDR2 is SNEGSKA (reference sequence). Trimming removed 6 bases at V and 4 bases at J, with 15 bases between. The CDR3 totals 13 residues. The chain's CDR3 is CSANRESRTEAFF. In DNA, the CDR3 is TGCAGTGCCAATCGTGAGTCTCGCACTGAAGCTTTCTTT.

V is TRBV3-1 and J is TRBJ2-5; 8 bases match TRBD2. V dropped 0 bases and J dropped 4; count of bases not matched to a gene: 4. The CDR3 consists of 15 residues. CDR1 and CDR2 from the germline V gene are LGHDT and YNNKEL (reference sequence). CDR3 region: CASSQDKLAGETQYF. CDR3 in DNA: TGTGCCAGCAGCCAAGATAAGCTAGCGGGAGAGACCCAGTACTTC.

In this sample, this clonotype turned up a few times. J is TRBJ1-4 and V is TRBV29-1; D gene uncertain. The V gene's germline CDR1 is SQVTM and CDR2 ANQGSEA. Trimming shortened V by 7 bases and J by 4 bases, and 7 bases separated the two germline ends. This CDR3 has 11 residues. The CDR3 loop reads CSASFNEKLFF. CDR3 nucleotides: TGCAGCGCTTCATTTAATGAAAAACTGTTTTTT.

CDR3 DNA: TGTGCCAGCAGTGAAGCGCTAAGCCACGAGCAGTACTTC. Translated, it gives CASSEALSHEQYF. The chain couples TRBV6-1 to TRBJ2-7; D remains ambiguous. Germline V gene data show CDR1 as MNHNS and CDR2 as SASEGT. The CDR3 is made up of 13 amino acids. V was pared by 0 bases and J by 5 bases, with 8 bases between.

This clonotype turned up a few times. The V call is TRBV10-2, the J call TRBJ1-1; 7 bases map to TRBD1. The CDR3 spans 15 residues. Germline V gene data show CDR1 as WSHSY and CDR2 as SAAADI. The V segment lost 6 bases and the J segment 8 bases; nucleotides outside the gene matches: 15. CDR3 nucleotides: TGCGCCAGCAGCTCATCGGGACAGTATAATGGGGAAGCTTTCTTT. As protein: CASSSSGQYNGEAFF.

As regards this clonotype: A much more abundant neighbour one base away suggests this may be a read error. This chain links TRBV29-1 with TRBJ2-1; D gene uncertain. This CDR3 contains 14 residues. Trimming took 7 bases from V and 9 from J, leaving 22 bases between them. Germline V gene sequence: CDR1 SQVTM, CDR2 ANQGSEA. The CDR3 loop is CSGTTGVGHSEQFF. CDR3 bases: TGCAGCGGAACGACTGGGGTCGGGCACAGTGAGCAGTTCTTC.

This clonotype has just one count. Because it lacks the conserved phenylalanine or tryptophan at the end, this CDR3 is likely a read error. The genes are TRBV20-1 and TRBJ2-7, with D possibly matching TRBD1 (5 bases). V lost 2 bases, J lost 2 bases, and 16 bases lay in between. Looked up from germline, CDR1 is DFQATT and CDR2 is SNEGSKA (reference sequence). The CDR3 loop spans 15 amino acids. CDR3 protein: CSARQGEGVPYEQYL. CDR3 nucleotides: TGCAGTGCTAGACAAGGGGAAGGGGTGCCCTACGAGCAGTACTTA.

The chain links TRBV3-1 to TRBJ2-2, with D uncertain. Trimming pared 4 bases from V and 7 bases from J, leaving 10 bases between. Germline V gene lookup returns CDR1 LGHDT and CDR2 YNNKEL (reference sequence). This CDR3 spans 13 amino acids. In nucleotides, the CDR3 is TGTGCCAGCAGCCGCCTCGGTGGCGGGGAGCTGTTTTTT. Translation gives CASSRLGGGELFF. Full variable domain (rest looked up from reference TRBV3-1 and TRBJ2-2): DTAVSQTPKYLVTQMGNDKSIKCEQNLGHDTMYWYKQDSKKFLKIMFSYNNKELIINETVPNRFSPKSPDKAHLNLHINSLELGDSAVYFCASSRLGGGELFFGEGSRLTVL.

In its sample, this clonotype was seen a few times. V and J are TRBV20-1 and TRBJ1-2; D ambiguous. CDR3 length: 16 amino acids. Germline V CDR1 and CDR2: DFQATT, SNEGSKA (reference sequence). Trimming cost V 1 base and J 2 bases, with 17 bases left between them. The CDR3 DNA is TGCAGTGCTAGAGGCCAGCGGGAAGCACGCAACTATGGCTACACCTTC. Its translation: CSARGQREARNYGYTF.